Shown below are 27 T cell receptor beta chains from a single sample sequenced in a study of PD-1 blockade in classical Hodgkin lymphoma. Using immunoSEQ multiplex PCR, the repertoire was profiled, and TCRdb retains in-frame clones only, with some absent. Among fewer than 1,500 clones listed, 84% were seen once. Brentuximab vedotin exposure varied, and every patient relapsed after autologous stem cell transplantation. Applied to thawed PBMCs, magnetic negative selection was the method used to isolate CD8+ T cells. The source material was CD8+ T cells from blood, sampled at baseline. The receptors originated from a human donor with classical Hodgkin lymphoma.

This sequence joins TRBV5-1 and TRBJ1-6; D is undetermined. CDR1 is SGHRS and CDR2 is YFSETQ in the germline V gene. CDR3 length equals 16 residues. Trimming took off 4 bases at V and 7 bases at J, with 18 bases between the two ends. CDR3 DNA sequence: TGCGCCAGCAGCATAGACCCTCCTGGTGAGAATTCACCCCTCCACTTT. Residues: CASSIDPPGENSPLHF.

The rearrangement uses TRBV27 and TRBJ1-4; D is possibly TRBD1 (6 bases). CDR1 and CDR2 (germline): MNHEY, SMNVEV (reference sequence). The CDR3 contains 17 residues. Trimming shortened V by 6 bases and J by 5 bases, and 22 bases separated the two germline ends. The CDR3 sequence: CASRLTPSGAWNEKLFF. The CDR3 coding sequence is TGTGCCAGCAGACTGACTCCTTCAGGGGCCTGGAATGAAAAACTGTTTTTT.

The genes are TRBV5-1 and TRBJ2-7, with 9 bases matching TRBD1. V lost 0 bases, J lost 7 bases, and 2 bases stayed unmatched. The CDR3 extends over 13 amino acids. Germline V gene data show CDR1 as SGHRS and CDR2 as YFSETQ. DNA for the CDR3: TGCGCCAGCAGCTTGGACAGGGGGCCTGAGCAGTACTTC. This sequence encodes CASSLDRGPEQYF. The full variable domain, its missing parts supplied by reference TRBV5-1 and TRBJ2-7, is KAGVTQTPRYLIKTRGQQVTLSCSPISGHRSVSWYQQTPGQGLQFLFEYFSETQRNKGNFPGRFSGRQFSNSRSEMNVSTLELGDSALYLCASSLDRGPEQYFGPGTRLTVT.

The J gene is TRBJ2-7, the V gene TRBV5-8, with 8 bases lining up with TRBD1. Trimming cost V 1 base and J 7 bases; bases outside gene matches: 10. Germline-derived CDR1 and CDR2 are SGHTS and YDEGEE. This CDR3 is built from 15 residues. CDR3 nucleotides: TGTGCCAGCAGCTTGTGGCAGGGGGCATCAGGGGAGCAGTACTTC. Amino acid sequence: CASSLWQGASGEQYF.

Here the CDR3 reads CASSLRGGYEQYF. In DNA form, the CDR3 reads TGTGCCAGCAGCCTGAGGGGGGGCTACGAGCAGTACTTC. The chain is built from TRBV11-2 and TRBJ2-7; D perhaps matches TRBD2 (7 bases). This CDR3 spans 13 amino acids. Germline V gives CDR1 SGHAT, CDR2 FQNNGV. V lost 5 bases to trimming and J lost 3 bases, with 11 bases between them.

The V gene is TRBV4-1, the J gene TRBJ1-1; D perhaps matches TRBD1 (5 bases). V lost 8 bases and J lost 1, with 8 bases in between. The CDR3 contains 12 residues. Germline V gives CDR1 MGHRA, CDR2 YSYEKL. The CDR3 nucleotides are TGCGCCAGCTCAGGGACGAACACTGAAGCTTTCTTT. This codes for CASSGTNTEAFF.

J is TRBJ1-6 and V is TRBV28, with 10 nucleotides matching TRBD1. J was trimmed by 7 bases and V by 6 bases; bases with no gene match: 15. CDR3 length: 18 residues. Germline V CDR1 and CDR2: MDHEN, SYDVKM. Written as DNA, the CDR3 is TGTGCCAGCAGCCCTAGGAGCCCGGGACAGGGGTCCAATTCACCCCTCCACTTT. It encodes CASSPRSPGQGSNSPLHF.

The CDR3 DNA reads TGTGCCAGCAGTGCGCCGGGACTAGCGAGCTCCTACGAGCAGTACTTC. Translation: CASSAPGLASSYEQYF. The chain recombines TRBV6-1 with TRBJ2-7; 10 bases match TRBD2. The J segment lost 0 bases and the V segment lost 4 bases, leaving 6 bases of the junction unmatched. The CDR3 has 16 amino acids. Germline loops: CDR1 MNHNS, CDR2 SASEGT.

The V gene is TRBV9, the J gene TRBJ2-7; TRBD1 aligns across 7 bases. V lost 3 bases, J lost 0 bases, and 6 bases stayed unmatched. The CDR3 covers 15 residues. Looked up from germline, CDR1 is SGDLS and CDR2 is YYNGEE. CDR3 sequence reads: CASSDTGDSSYEQYF. The CDR3, as DNA: TGTGCCAGCAGCGATACAGGGGACAGCTCCTACGAGCAGTACTTC.

This sequence joins TRBV7-3 and TRBJ1-2; D is unclear. Trimming took off 5 bases at V and 6 bases at J, with 13 bases between the two ends. This CDR3 spans 13 amino acids. Germline V gene lookup returns CDR1 SGHTA and CDR2 FQGTGA. CDR3 sequence reads: CASSRYGTDGYTF. DNA for the CDR3: TGTGCCAGCAGCCGGTATGGTACGGATGGCTACACCTTC. The full variable domain, completed using reference TRBV7-3 and TRBJ1-2, is GAGVSQTPSNKVTEKGKYVELRCDPISGHTALYWYRQSLGQGPEFLIYFQGTGAADDSGLPNDRFFAVRPEGSVSTLKIQRTERGDSAVYLCASSRYGTDGYTFGSGTRLTVV.

The chain uses TRBV21-1 and TRBJ2-7; the D call TRBD2 from the table was never checked on the DNA. TRBV21-1 is deemed a pseudogene. The CDR3 consists of 19 residues. The CDR3 spells CASSKWGGLSGNFLYEQYF. In nucleotides, the CDR3 is TGTGCCAGCAGCAAATGGGGAGGGTTGTCCGGTAACTTCCTCTACGAGCAGTACTTC.

J is TRBJ2-2 and V is TRBV13; D may be TRBD1 (6 bases). The CDR3 runs to 13 residues. Between the trimmed V and J ends, which lost 2 bases and 5 bases, there was a span of 6 bases. Germline assignment: CDR1 PRHDT and CDR2 FYEKMQ (reference sequence). The CDR3 region is CASSLQGTGELFF. The CDR3, as DNA: TGTGCCAGCAGCTTACAGGGGACCGGGGAGCTGTTTTTT.

This clone was seen only a few times. The V call is TRBV7-9, the J call TRBJ2-7; weak D call: TRBD2 (5 bases). The CDR3 spans 12 residues. The ends were cut back, 5 bases at V and 7 bases at J, with 12 bases in the middle. The germline V gene encodes CDR1 SEHNR and CDR2 FQNEAQ (reference sequence). The CDR3 reads CASSAGLPEQYF. CDR3 bases: TGTGCCAGCAGCGCCGGACTCCCAGAGCAGTACTTC.

The chain uses TRBV25-1 and TRBJ2-7; no firm D call. Trimming removed 6 bases at V and 3 bases at J, with 3 bases between. Germline CDR1 and CDR2: MGHDK and SYGVNS. This CDR3 is built from 10 residues. Here the CDR3 reads CASSDYEQYF. DNA for the CDR3: TGTGCCAGCAGCGACTACGAGCAGTACTTC.

This chain uses TRBV28 with TRBJ2-1; TRBD2 agrees at 13 bases. CDR3 size: 16 residues. The trim removed 6 bases at V and 9 bases at J, leaving 11 bases unmatched. Germline-derived CDR1 and CDR2 are MDHEN and SYDVKM. CDR3 in amino acids: CASRTITSGGAGEQFF. The CDR3 bases are TGTGCCAGCAGGACCATAACTAGCGGGGGGGCTGGTGAGCAGTTCTTC.

The genes are TRBV5-6 and TRBJ2-7; no clear D gene. V gave up 2 bases and J gave up 4 bases, with 10 bases separating them. CDR1 and CDR2 from the germline V gene are SGHDT and YYEEEE. The CDR3 consists of 13 residues. CDR3: CASSLSVGYEQYF. CDR3 nucleotide sequence: TGTGCCAGCAGCTTATCCGTAGGGTACGAGCAGTACTTC.

The chain joins TRBV10-2 to TRBJ1-1, with a tentative D call TRBD1 (5 bases). The V end lost 8 bases, the J end lost 4 bases, and 14 bases lay between the germline ends. The CDR3 loop spans 13 amino acids. CDR1 is WSHSY and CDR2 is SAAADI in the germline V gene. In DNA form, the CDR3 reads TGCGCCAGCTGGGCCGGGGGACCCACTGAAGCTTTCTTT. It is translated as CASWAGGPTEAFF.

This chain links TRBV6-5 with TRBJ2-7, with 7 bases aligning to TRBD1. Per the germline V gene, CDR1 is MNHEY and CDR2 is SVGAGI. The CDR3 consists of 12 residues. V shed 10 bases and J 1 base; nucleotides not matched to a gene: 4. CDR3 bases: TGTGCCACCGGGGACAGATCCTACGAGCAGTACTTC. It translates to CATGDRSYEQYF.

The chain is built from TRBV12-5 and TRBJ2-3; the match to TRBD2 covers 11 bases. Looked up from germline, CDR1 is LGHNT and CDR2 is FRNRAP. This CDR3 region has 16 residues. The J segment lost 5 bases and the V segment lost 2 bases, leaving 6 bases of the junction unmatched. The CDR3 DNA is TGTGCTAGTGGTTTGTTTAGCGGGGGGGCCAAAGATACGCAGTATTTT. Its translation is CASGLFSGGAKDTQYF.

The rearrangement links TRBV6-6 to TRBJ2-5; a possible D gene is TRBD2 (6 bases). V lost 5 bases and J 3 bases, leaving 10 bases between the germline ends. The germline V gene has CDR1 MNHNY and CDR2 SVGAGI (reference sequence). CDR3 length: 13 residues. CDR3 nucleotides: TGTGCCAGCAGTCGGGGGTGGGAAGAGACCCAGTACTTC. Protein product: CASSRGWEETQYF.

This chain uses TRBV7-8 with TRBJ2-1; D may be TRBD1 (5 bases). Trimming removed 8 bases from V and 4 bases from J, with 15 bases in between. The germline V gene has CDR1 SGHVS and CDR2 FQNEAQ. This CDR3 comprises 14 residues. Here the CDR3 reads CASSTTVSYNEQFF. The CDR3 DNA follows: TGTGCCAGCTCCACGACAGTTTCTTACAATGAGCAGTTCTTC.

The chain carries TRBV4-1 and TRBJ1-2, with D hard to call. Trimming removed 0 bases from V and 4 bases from J, with 9 bases in between. This CDR3 is 14 amino acids long. Germline CDR1 MGHRA, CDR2 YSYEKL. CDR3 in DNA: TGCGCCAGCAGCCAAGATAGTATTGGCTATGGCTACACCTTC. This gives the protein CASSQDSIGYGYTF.

The V call is TRBV5-1, the J call TRBJ2-7; either TRBD1 or TRBD2 may supply D (5 bases each). The CDR3 is 14 amino acids. CDR1 is SGHRS, CDR2 YFSETQ, per germline. The ends were cut back, 4 bases at V and 4 bases at J, with 15 bases in the middle. CDR3 region: CASSVGTAWYEQYF. The CDR3 DNA follows: TGCGCCAGCAGCGTCGGGACGGCCTGGTACGAGCAGTACTTC. The full variable domain, in which reference TRBV5-1 and TRBJ2-7 provide the parts outside the CDR3, is KAGVTQTPRYLIKTRGQQVTLSCSPISGHRSVSWYQQTPGQGLQFLFEYFSETQRNKGNFPGRFSGRQFSNSRSEMNVSTLELGDSALYLCASSVGTAWYEQYFGPGTRLTVT.

V usage is TRBV11-2 and J usage is TRBJ2-5; TRBD2 aligns across 9 bases. The germline V gene encodes CDR1 SGHAT and CDR2 FQNNGV. Trimming removed 6 bases from V and 3 bases from J; junction bases left unmatched: 11. CDR3 length: 16 amino acids. CDR3 region: CASRTRGGAFEETQYF. The CDR3 nucleotides are TGTGCCAGCAGGACTCGCGGGGGGGCTTTTGAAGAGACCCAGTACTTC.

The chain uses TRBV10-1 and TRBJ2-3, with TRBD1 matching over 8 bases. From germline, CDR1 is WNHNN and CDR2 SYGVQD (reference sequence). J lost 4 bases, V lost 7 bases, and 7 bases had no gene match. The CDR3 is 14 residues long. CDR3 residues: CASKGQGASDTQYF. DNA for the CDR3: TGCGCCAGCAAGGGGCAGGGGGCATCAGATACGCAGTATTTT.

This clone was seen a handful of times. The rearrangement uses TRBV19 and TRBJ1-2; 10 bases line up with TRBD1. V gave up 3 bases and J gave up 5 bases; unmatched junction bases: 3. The CDR3 loop spans 14 amino acids. The germline V gene has CDR1 LNHDA and CDR2 SQIVND (reference sequence). As DNA, the CDR3 is TGTGCCAGTAGTATGGGACAGGGGCCATATGGCTACACCTTC. Its protein is CASSMGQGPYGYTF.

J is TRBJ1-1 and V is TRBV6-6; D might be TRBD1 (5 bases). Germline loops: CDR1 MNHNY, CDR2 SVGAGI (reference sequence). The CDR3 totals 14 residues. Trimming removed 5 bases at V and 1 base at J, with 11 bases between. CDR3 in amino acids: CASSEVGQNTEAFF. The DNA for the CDR3 is TGTGCCAGCAGTGAGGTCGGACAGAACACTGAAGCTTTCTTT.